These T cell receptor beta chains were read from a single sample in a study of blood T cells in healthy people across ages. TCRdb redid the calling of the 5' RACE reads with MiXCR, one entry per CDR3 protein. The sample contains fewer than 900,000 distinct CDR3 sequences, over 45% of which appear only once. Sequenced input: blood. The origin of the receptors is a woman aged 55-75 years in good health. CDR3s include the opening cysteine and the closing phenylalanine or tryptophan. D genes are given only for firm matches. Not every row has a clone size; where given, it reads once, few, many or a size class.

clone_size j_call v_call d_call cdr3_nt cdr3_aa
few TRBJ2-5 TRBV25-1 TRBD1 TGTGCCAGCAGTGAATGGGGGACAGGCTCGGAGACCCAGTACTTC CASSEWGTGSETQYF
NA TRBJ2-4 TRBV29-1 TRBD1 TGCAGCGTTACTGAGGACAGGGGTGTCAAAAACATTCAGTGCTTC CSVTEDRGVKNIQCF
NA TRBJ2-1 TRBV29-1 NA TGCAGTTTTGGCAGCTACGAGCAGTTCTTC CSFGSYEQFF
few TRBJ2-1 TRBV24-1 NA TGTGCCACCAGTTTCAAGTCTAACAATGAGCAGTTCTTC CATSFKSNNEQFF
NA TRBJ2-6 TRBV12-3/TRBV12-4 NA TGTGCCAGCAGTACCTCAGGGGCTGGGGCCAACGTCCTGACTTTC CASSTSGAGANVLTF
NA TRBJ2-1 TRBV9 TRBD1 TGTGCCAGCAGCCCATATGGGACAGGGCTATTGGCGGGCAATGAGCAGTTCTTC CASSPYGTGLLAGNEQFF
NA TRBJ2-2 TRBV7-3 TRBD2 TGTGCCAGCAGCCCTCCAAGGAGCGGGGAGACCGGGGAGCTGTTTTTT CASSPPRSGETGELFF
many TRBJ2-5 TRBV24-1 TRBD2 TGTGCCACCAGCTCAGGACTAGCGGGAGAGTGGGAGACCCAGTACTTC CATSSGLAGEWETQYF
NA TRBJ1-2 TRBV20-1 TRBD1 TGCCAATCTCGGACAGGGGGCTATGGCTACACCTTC CQSRTGGYGYTF
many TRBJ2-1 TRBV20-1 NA TGCAGTGCTAACCACTACAGAAATGAGCAGTTCTTC CSANHYRNEQFF
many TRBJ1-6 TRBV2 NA TGTGCCAGCAGAGGAGACAGCGGCGTTTCACCCCTCCACTTT CASRGDSGVSPLHF
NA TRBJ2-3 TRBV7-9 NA TGTGCCAGCAGCTTAGAGGGGAGAGGAGCAGATACGCAGTATTTT CASSLEGRGADTQYF
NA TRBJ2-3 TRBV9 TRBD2 TGTGCCAGCAGCGCCCTCGGCCTAGCGGGAGGGCGTGGGGGAAGGACAGATACGCAGTATTTT CASSALGLAGGRGGRTDTQYF
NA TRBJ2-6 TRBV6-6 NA TGTGCCAGCACCACCTCGGCGGGACCCTCTGGGGCCAACGTCCTGACTTTC CASTTSAGPSGANVLTF
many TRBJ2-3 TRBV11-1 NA TGTGCCAGCAGCTGGGGGATTACAGATACGCAGTATTTT CASSWGITDTQYF
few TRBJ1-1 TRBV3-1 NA TGTGCCAGCAGCCAGGTAGGCACTGAAGCTTTCTTT CASSQVGTEAFF
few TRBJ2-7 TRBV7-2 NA TGTGCCAGCAGCACCGAGGGGGGAGGGATCTACGAGCAGTACTTC CASSTEGGGIYEQYF
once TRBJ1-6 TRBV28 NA TGTGCCAGCAGGGCTAATTCACCCCTCCACTTT CASRANSPLHF
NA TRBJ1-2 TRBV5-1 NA TGCGCCAGCAGCTCGTCTCAAGGGAACTATGGCTACACCTTC CASSSSQGNYGYTF
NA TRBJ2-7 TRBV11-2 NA TGTGCCAGCAGCTTAGATTGGGGGCCTTCCTACGAGCAGTACTTC CASSLDWGPSYEQYF
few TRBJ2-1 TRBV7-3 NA TGTGCCAGCAGCTTAGCGGCAAATGAGCAGTTCTTC CASSLAANEQFF
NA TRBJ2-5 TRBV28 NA TGTGCCAGCAGTTTAGGAAATGCAGAGACCCAGTACTTC CASSLGNAETQYF
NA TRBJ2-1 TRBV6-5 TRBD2 TGTGCCAGCAGTTGGGGGGGGGTCAATGAGCAGTTCTTC CASSWGGVNEQFF
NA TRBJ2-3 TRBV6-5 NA TGTGCCAGCAGGACGGGGAGCGCAGATACGCAGTATTTT CASRTGSADTQYF
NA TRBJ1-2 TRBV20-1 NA TGCAGTGCTAGAGATAGCGGGGGGAGCAGCTATGGCTACACCTTC CSARDSGGSSYGYTF
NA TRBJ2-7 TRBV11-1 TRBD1 TGTGCCAGCAGCAACCTCAGGGGGCGCGGCGAGCAGTACTTC CASSNLRGRGEQYF